Following are 28 T cell receptor beta chains from one sample sequenced in a study of T cells after yellow fever vaccination. MiXCR, applied by TCRdb to the 5' RACE reads, yields one record per CDR3 protein. The repertoire holds 70,000 or so distinct CDR3 sequences, with about 6% as singletons. The specimen was CD4+ T cells sorted from PBMCs, collected roughly 15 days after the first yellow fever vaccination. The receptors stem from a man in his late teens or twenties who received the YFV17D yellow fever vaccine.

This clonotype was seen ten or more times. The chain employs TRBV24-1 and TRBJ2-1; a weak D match, TRBD2 (5 bases). Trimming removed 2 bases from V and 6 bases from J, with 13 bases in between. The germline gives CDR1 KGHDR, CDR2 SFDVKD. This CDR3 region has 15 residues. CDR3 amino acids: CATSDSGLFANEQFF. CDR3 in DNA: TGTGCCACCAGTGATTCCGGACTTTTCGCCAATGAGCAGTTCTTC.

This clonotype has at least ten counts. The chain uses TRBV10-3 and TRBJ2-1; D not certain. This CDR3 region has 11 residues. Deletions cut 4 bases from V and 10 bases from J, with 8 bases between. Per the germline V gene, CDR1 is ENHRY and CDR2 is SYGVKD. The CDR3 reads CAISGVGEQFF. The CDR3 bases are TGTGCCATCAGTGGCGTCGGGGAGCAGTTCTTC.

V usage is TRBV5-4 and J usage is TRBJ1-2; 7 nucleotides match TRBD1. Germline V gene sequence: CDR1 SGHNT, CDR2 YYREEE (reference sequence). V was clipped by 4 bases and J by 9 bases; unmatched bases: 9. The CDR3 runs to 13 residues. The CDR3 is CASSPGQTLSYTF. In DNA form, the CDR3 reads TGTGCCAGCAGCCCGGGACAGACCCTAAGCTACACCTTC.

Ten or more counts support this clonotype. The chain couples TRBV18 to TRBJ1-6, with 7 bases fitting TRBD1. The CDR3 extends over 17 amino acids. The V gene end was trimmed by 1 base and the J gene end by 0 bases; junction bases not matched to a gene: 3. Germline V lookup: CDR1 KGHSH, CDR2 LQKENI. The CDR3 sequence is CASSPQDRSSYNSPLHF. As DNA, the CDR3 is TGTGCCAGCTCACCACAGGACAGGAGCTCCTATAATTCACCCCTCCACTTT.

This clonotype was observed at least ten times. The chain uses TRBV5-4 and TRBJ2-1, with D unclear. Trimming pared 0 bases from V and 8 bases from J, leaving 6 bases between. The CDR3 has 12 amino acids. Germline CDR1 is SGHNT and CDR2 is YYREEE (reference sequence). The chain's CDR3 is CASSLDDYEQFF. Written as DNA, the CDR3 is TGTGCCAGCAGCTTGGATGACTATGAGCAGTTCTTC.

This clonotype occurred many times. V and J are TRBV10-3 and TRBJ2-1; 9 bases fit TRBD1. Per the germline V gene, CDR1 is ENHRY and CDR2 is SYGVKD. CDR3 size: 15 residues. The V segment lost 3 bases and the J segment 4 bases; nucleotides outside the gene matches: 4. The CDR3 DNA reads as TGTGCCATCAGTGAAACAGGGGGCATATACAATGAGCAGTTCTTC. Its translation is CAISETGGIYNEQFF.

This clonotype was seen repeatedly, ten times or more. V usage is TRBV20-1 and J usage is TRBJ1-2, with D unclear. Germline V lookup: CDR1 DFQATT, CDR2 SNEGSKA (reference sequence). This CDR3 contains 14 residues. The CDR3, as DNA: TGCAGCGCACCCATACTTACGGCTAACTATGGCTACACCTTC. Residues: CSAPILTANYGYTF.

In its sample, this clonotype was seen many times. This sequence joins TRBV4-2 and TRBJ2-2; D call uncertain. The ends were cut back, 0 bases at V and 0 bases at J, with 11 bases in the middle. The CDR3 covers 17 residues. Germline assignment: CDR1 LGHNA and CDR2 YNFKEQ. CDR3 in DNA: TGTGCCAGCAGCCAAGAAAGTCTCAGCGCGAACACCGGGGAGCTGTTTTTT. Its translation: CASSQESLSANTGELFF.

In its sample, this clonotype was seen many times. The chain carries TRBV18 and TRBJ1-3; D ambiguous. This CDR3 spans 14 amino acids. Trimming left V 1 base short and J 0 bases short, with 4 bases between. Germline loops: CDR1 KGHSH, CDR2 LQKENI. The CDR3 DNA reads TGTGCCAGCTCACCACGAGGCTCTGGAAACACCATATATTTT. Protein product: CASSPRGSGNTIYF.

Only a few counts were recorded for this clonotype. The V and J genes are TRBV5-4 and TRBJ2-2; D may correspond to TRBD1 or TRBD2 (5 bases each). The CDR3 consists of 16 residues. CDR1 and CDR2 from the germline V gene are SGHNT and YYREEE (reference sequence). V was clipped by 1 base and J by 0 bases, with 10 bases between them. The CDR3 DNA reads TGTGCCAGCAGCTTGAAACAGGACTCGAACACCGGGGAGCTGTTTTTT. Translated, it gives CASSLKQDSNTGELFF.

This clonotype showed up just a few times. This sequence joins TRBV6-1 and TRBJ1-6, with D unresolved. The CDR3 contains 16 residues. CDR1 and CDR2 (germline): MNHNS, SASEGT. V lost 6 bases and J lost 5, with 17 bases in between. This CDR3 reads CASSSLVGFNNSPLHF. The CDR3 DNA reads TGTGCCAGCAGCTCCTTGGTGGGGTTTAATAATTCACCCCTCCACTTT.

Turning to this clonotype: This may be a read error: a much more frequent sequence differs by one nucleotide. The chain links TRBV7-9 to TRBJ2-1; D unclear. V lost 10 bases, J lost 0 bases, and 13 bases lay in between. This CDR3 is 14 amino acids long. Germline assignment: CDR1 SEHNR and CDR2 FQNEAQ (reference sequence). The DNA for the CDR3 is TGTGCCATCCCGGGCAGCCTCTCCTACAATGAGCAGTTCTTC. This sequence encodes CAIPGSLSYNEQFF.

This clonotype was counted at least ten times. The rearrangement links TRBV10-3 to TRBJ2-1; D not resolved. The CDR3 has 11 amino acids. Germline V gene sequence: CDR1 ENHRY, CDR2 SYGVKD. Trimming took off 4 bases at V and 5 bases at J, with 3 bases between the two ends. The chain's CDR3 is CAISVNNEQFF. CDR3 nucleotide sequence: TGTGCCATCAGTGTCAACAATGAGCAGTTCTTC.

This clonotype has at least ten counts. The rearrangement uses TRBV28 and TRBJ2-3, with 10 bases aligning to TRBD2. V shed 6 bases and J 5 bases; nucleotides not matched to a gene: 8. The CDR3 has 15 amino acids. Germline values: CDR1 MDHEN, CDR2 SYDVKM. The CDR3 loop is CASRVPLAGLDTQYF. The CDR3 bases are TGTGCCAGCAGGGTCCCACTAGCGGGGCTAGATACGCAGTATTTT.

In its sample, this clonotype was seen many times. This chain links TRBV30 with TRBJ2-5; maybe TRBD2 (6 bases). The CDR3 spans 12 residues. Germline V gene lookup returns CDR1 GTSNPN and CDR2 SVGIG (reference sequence). V lost 5 bases, J lost 1 base, and 8 bases lay in between. The CDR3 spells CAWREPQETQYF. In nucleotides, the CDR3 is TGTGCCTGGCGGGAGCCCCAAGAGACCCAGTACTTC.

At least ten counts were recorded for this clonotype. The rearrangement uses TRBV10-3 and TRBJ2-7; D is unresolved. The CDR3 contains 12 residues. With 11 bases removed from V and 0 bases from J, the gap between germline ends came to 11 bases. Per germline, CDR1 ENHRY and CDR2 SYGVKD. CDR3 in DNA: TGTGCCGCCAGTCATGACTCCTACGAGCAGTACTTC. Protein product: CAASHDSYEQYF.

This clonotype was seen many times. The V and J genes are TRBV20-1 and TRBJ1-5, with 8 bases aligning to TRBD1. CDR3 length equals 15 residues. Germline values: CDR1 DFQATT, CDR2 SNEGSKA (reference sequence). Trimming removed 3 bases from V and 2 bases from J; junction bases left unmatched: 6. CDR3 amino acids: CSARDRVKGNQPQHF. CDR3 DNA sequence: TGCAGTGCTAGGGACAGGGTAAAGGGCAATCAGCCCCAGCATTTT.

This clonotype was found many times. The chain is built from TRBV5-1 and TRBJ2-5; 9 bases fit TRBD1. Germline loops: CDR1 SGHRS, CDR2 YFSETQ. Trimming cost V 4 bases and J 3 bases; bases outside gene matches: 7. The CDR3 has 15 residues. Here the CDR3 DNA reads TGCGCCAGCAGCCCGACAGGGGACAGGGAAGAGACCCAGTACTTC. It encodes CASSPTGDREETQYF.

This clonotype was recorded at least ten times. The gene calls are TRBV20-1 and TRBJ2-1; weak D call: TRBD2 (6 bases). The V gene lost 6 bases and the J gene lost 0 bases, with 15 bases spanning the gap. CDR1 and CDR2 (germline): DFQATT, SNEGSKA (reference sequence). The CDR3 has 15 amino acids. CDR3 residues: CSALNRGSSYNEQFF. CDR3 nucleotide sequence: TGCAGTGCCTTGAACCGGGGGTCCTCCTACAATGAGCAGTTCTTC.

This clonotype was recorded at least ten times. As DNA, the CDR3 is TGCGCCAGCAGCCTCCGGTATAGGGACAGGGCTCGAGGTGACTATGGCTACACCTTC. Translation: CASSLRYRDRARGDYGYTF. The chain is built from TRBV4-3 and TRBJ1-2, with 9 bases fitting TRBD1. V was pared by 4 bases and J by 3 bases, with 18 bases of the junction left unmatched. Germline values: CDR1 LGHNA, CDR2 YSLEER. This CDR3 contains 19 residues.

The chain recombines TRBV5-5 with TRBJ1-2, with D possibly being TRBD1 (6 bases). The germline gives CDR1 SGHKS, CDR2 YYEKEE (reference sequence). The CDR3 is made up of 13 amino acids. The ends were cut back, 0 bases at V and 5 bases at J, with 8 bases in the middle. The CDR3 loop is CASSLVDRYGYTF. For the CDR3, the DNA is TGTGCCAGCAGCTTGGTGGACAGATATGGCTACACCTTC.

This clonotype was seen many times. The chain uses TRBV20-1 and TRBJ1-5; weak D call: TRBD1 (5 bases). The CDR3 loop spans 14 amino acids. Per germline, CDR1 DFQATT and CDR2 SNEGSKA (reference sequence). V was trimmed by 7 bases and J by 5 bases, leaving 18 bases between them. CDR3 nucleotides: TGCAGTGGCAAATCGGGGGGAGGTGATCAGCCCCAGCATTTT. This sequence encodes CSGKSGGGDQPQHF.

This clonotype has a count of ten or more. The chain links TRBV20-1 to TRBJ1-3, with D maybe TRBD1 (6 bases). The V gene lost 4 bases and the J gene lost 0 bases, with 10 bases spanning the gap. The CDR3 covers 14 residues. The germline CDR1 and CDR2 sequences are DFQATT and SNEGSKA (reference sequence). CDR3 in DNA: TGCAGTGCTAAAGACAGGACCTCTGGAAACACCATATATTTT. Encoded protein: CSAKDRTSGNTIYF.

This clonotype has a count of ten or more. This chain uses TRBV5-1 with TRBJ2-2; D is possibly TRBD1 or TRBD2 (5 bases each). Trimming took off 0 bases at V and 2 bases at J, with 26 bases between the two ends. The CDR3 loop spans 21 amino acids. Germline CDR1 and CDR2: SGHRS and YFSETQ. The CDR3 spells CASSLVLSGLTPSLNTGELFF. CDR3 DNA sequence: TGCGCCAGCAGCTTGGTACTTTCGGGGCTGACCCCTTCGCTCAACACCGGGGAGCTGTTTTTT.

This chain links TRBV7-2 with TRBJ2-1; D remains unclear. V was cut by 4 bases and J by 6 bases, with 10 bases left in between. CDR1 and CDR2 from the germline V gene are SGHTA and FQGNSA. This CDR3 has 13 residues. This CDR3 is CASSSNALNEQFF. The CDR3 coding sequence is TGTGCCAGCAGCTCGAATGCCCTCAATGAGCAGTTCTTC.

A word on this clonotype: The junction does not match germline at one end; this may be a read error. The rearrangement links TRBV5-1 to TRBJ2-3; 10 bases agree with TRBD1. Germline CDR1 is SGHRS and CDR2 is YFSETQ. The CDR3 extends over 16 amino acids. The CDR3 is CASSLATGGGTDAQCF. CDR3 sequence (DNA): TGCGCCAGCAGCTTGGCGACAGGGGGCGGCACAGATGCGCAGTGTTTT. The complete variable domain, with remaining parts taken from reference TRBV5-1 and TRBJ2-3, reads KAGVTQTPRYLIKTRGQQVTLSCSPISGHRSVSWYQQTPGQGLQFLFEYFSETQRNKGNFPGRFSGRQFSNSRSEMNVSTLELGDSALYLCASSLATGGGTDAQCFGPGTRLTVL.

Many counts were recorded for this clonotype. The chain couples TRBV5-1 to TRBJ2-7, with 7 bases that match TRBD1. CDR3 length: 14 residues. CDR1 and CDR2 from the germline V gene are SGHRS and YFSETQ. With 1 base clipped from V and 5 bases from J, the junction kept 6 bases outside the gene matches. This CDR3 is CASSLTQGIDEQYF. The CDR3 DNA sequence: TGCGCCAGCAGCTTGACACAGGGGATCGACGAGCAGTACTTC. Combining the CDR3 with reference TRBV5-1 and TRBJ2-7 gives the whole variable domain KAGVTQTPRYLIKTRGQQVTLSCSPISGHRSVSWYQQTPGQGLQFLFEYFSETQRNKGNFPGRFSGRQFSNSRSEMNVSTLELGDSALYLCASSLTQGIDEQYFGPGTRLTVT.

This clonotype was detected many times. The genes are TRBV11-2 and TRBJ2-3, with 16 bases fitting TRBD2. The CDR3 extends over 20 amino acids. V dropped 3 bases and J dropped 3; count of bases not matched to a gene: 12. Germline CDR1 is SGHAT and CDR2 is FQNNGV. The CDR3, as DNA: TGTGCCAGCAGCTTTTCGGGACTAGCGGGGGGGCAATCTAGAACAGATACGCAGTATTTT. It translates to CASSFSGLAGGQSRTDTQYF.